The sequence of this T cell receptor beta chain was determined in a study of T cells in localized non-small cell lung cancer. Findings and caveats of the study: It was uninvolved adjacent lung that showed the highest T cell clonality, exceeding tumor. Adjacent lung held a median around 58 of the top 100 tumor clones. Longer survival (overall) was linked to higher T cell density in blood. Heterogeneity remains possible, as sequencing covered one tumor region only.

About this clone itself: The antigen remains unidentified.

Some clones are missing from TCRdb's copy, which holds only in-frame ones; the method was immunoSEQ multiplex PCR. The table records about 1,200 clones, around 36% of them present only once. CDR1 is KGHSH and CDR2 is LQKENI in the germline V gene. V lost 2 bases to trimming and J lost 8 bases, with 12 bases between them. CDR3 length: 14 amino acids. The clonotype originates from an older male donor with stage II squamous cell lung carcinoma. This specimen was lung tumor tissue, taken before any cancer treatment. The chain joins TRBV18 to TRBJ1-4; D ambiguous. CDR3 protein: CASSPSWDREKLFF. CDR3 DNA: TGTGCCAGCTCACCATCGTGGGATCGGGAAAAACTGTTTTTT. The variable domain in full, completed from reference TRBV18 and TRBJ1-4, reads NAGVMQNPRHLVRRRGQEARLRCSPMKGHSHVYWYRQLPEEGLKFMVYLQKENIIDESGMPKERFSAEFPKEGPSILRIQQVVRGDSAAYFCASSPSWDREKLFFGSGTQLSVL.